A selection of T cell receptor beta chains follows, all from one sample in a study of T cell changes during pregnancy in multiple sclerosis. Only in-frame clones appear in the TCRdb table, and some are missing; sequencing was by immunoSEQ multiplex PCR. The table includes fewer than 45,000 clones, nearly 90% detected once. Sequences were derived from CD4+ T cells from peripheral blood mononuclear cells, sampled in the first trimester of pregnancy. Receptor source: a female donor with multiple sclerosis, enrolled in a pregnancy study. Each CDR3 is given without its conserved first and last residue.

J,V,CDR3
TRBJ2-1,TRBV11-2,ASSPRNIPLAGAYNEQF
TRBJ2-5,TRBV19,ASKDQDRKGETQY
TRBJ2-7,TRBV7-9,ASSWGTGGYEQY
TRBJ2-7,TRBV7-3,ASSLFPGQGGEQY
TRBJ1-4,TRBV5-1,ASSISGQGRVEKLF
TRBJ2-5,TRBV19,ASSRRGTGGRETQY
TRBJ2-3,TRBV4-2,ASSRTPTSGGFKTQY
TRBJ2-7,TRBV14,ASSLIAGYEQY
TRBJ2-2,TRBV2,ASRQGSGELF
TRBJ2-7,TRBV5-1,ASSRDTYYEQY
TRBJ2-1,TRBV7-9,ASSLVLAGVSYNEQF
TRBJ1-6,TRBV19,ASSIDEGTTPLH
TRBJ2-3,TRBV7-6,ASSRRLAEYTDTQY
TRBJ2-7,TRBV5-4,ASSLSLGQSSYEQY
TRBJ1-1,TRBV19,ASSTRGPVNTEAF
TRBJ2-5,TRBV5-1,ASSSTGGVETQY
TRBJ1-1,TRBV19,ASSRSGTGVKNTEAF
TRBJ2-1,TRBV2,ASSLQGLEYDEQF
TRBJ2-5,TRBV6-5,ASTPDQETQY
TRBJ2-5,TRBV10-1,ASSESRGGRETQY
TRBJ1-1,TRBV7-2,ASSPGQVYPEAF
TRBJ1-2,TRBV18,ASSPRPDRVIGYT
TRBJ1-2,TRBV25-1,ASSGTRYGYT
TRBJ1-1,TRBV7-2,ASRPSGGLGNTEAF
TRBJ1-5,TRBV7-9,ASSAGTRPQPQH
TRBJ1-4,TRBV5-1,ASSITGPVSNEKLF
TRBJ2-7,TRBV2,ASNGQGSYEQY
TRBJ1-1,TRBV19,ASSMRGAEAF
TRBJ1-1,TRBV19,ASSAPLGQGSGTEAF
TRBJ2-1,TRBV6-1,ASMEAKSNEQF
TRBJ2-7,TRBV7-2,ASTWTSGIPSYEQY
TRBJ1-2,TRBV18,ASSPLGLPDYGYT
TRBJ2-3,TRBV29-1,SVGQTTDTQY
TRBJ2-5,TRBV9,ASSVVRGGMETQY
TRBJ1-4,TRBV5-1,ASSRQGATNEKLF
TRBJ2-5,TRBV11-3,ASSLGSRETQY
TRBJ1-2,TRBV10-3,ASTTGTGGEGYT
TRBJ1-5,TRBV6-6,ASSHTGDWGQPQH
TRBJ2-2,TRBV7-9,ASRFNRAENTGELF
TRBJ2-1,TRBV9,ASSLRGLTYNEQF
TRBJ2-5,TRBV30,AWYDRGKTQY
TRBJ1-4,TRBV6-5,ASSRGGNANEKLF
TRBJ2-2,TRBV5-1,ASSLGSGGANTGELF
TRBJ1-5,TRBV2,ASSGPGLPQPQH
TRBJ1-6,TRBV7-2,ASSGNSRGLSSPLH
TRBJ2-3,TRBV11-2,ASSLVVYTDTQY
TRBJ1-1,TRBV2,ASSLNIKSTEAF
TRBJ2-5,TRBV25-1,ASSEQEAQETQY
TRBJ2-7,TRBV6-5,ASSYSTGGEQY
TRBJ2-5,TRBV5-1,ASSFGTGLGETQY
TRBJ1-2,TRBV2,ASRYAAGSYGYT
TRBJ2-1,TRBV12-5,ASGSGQGTYNEQF
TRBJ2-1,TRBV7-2,ASSFRTSGNNEQF
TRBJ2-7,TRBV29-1,SVATSTSGSSYEQY
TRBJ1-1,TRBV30,AWSTGENTEAF
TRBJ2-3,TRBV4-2,ASSQVFSGAWGTDTQY
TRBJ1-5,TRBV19,ASSIEPSSNQPQH
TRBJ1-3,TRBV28,ATGGGSEPGNTIY
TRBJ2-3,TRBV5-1,ASSPLSPDTQY
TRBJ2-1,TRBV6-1,ASSAGGLVYNEQF